One and the same sample provided the 23 T cell receptor beta chains below, sequenced in a study of T cell responses to AZD1222 COVID-19 vaccine. Using immunoSEQ multiplex PCR, the repertoire was profiled, and TCRdb retains in-frame clones only, with some absent. The table records approximately 80,000 clones, approximately 85% of them present only once. Sequencing was performed on peripheral blood, taken 28 days after the second AZD1222 dose. These receptor sequences come from an adult who received the AZD1222 COVID-19 vaccine.

This sequence joins TRBV14 and TRBJ1-6; weak D call: TRBD1 (5 bases). This CDR3 is built from 13 residues. Germline V gene lookup returns CDR1 SGHDN and CDR2 FVKESK. V shed 4 bases and J shed 13 bases, with 14 bases lying between them. This chain's CDR3 is CASSPNLGVPLHF. The CDR3 nucleotides read TGTGCCAGCAGCCCAAACCTGGGGGTGCCCCTCCACTTT.

The chain is built from TRBV4-1 and TRBJ1-4; no clear D. Germline CDR1 and CDR2: MGHRA and YSYEKL. This CDR3 spans 13 amino acids. V lost 2 bases, J lost 7 bases, and 8 bases lay in between. CDR3 nucleotide sequence: TGCGCCAGCAGCCAAAACCACGGTGAAAAACTGTTTTTT. Translated, it gives CASSQNHGEKLFF.

V gene TRBV28 combines with J gene TRBJ1-1, with D possibly being TRBD1 (5 bases). Germline V gives CDR1 MDHEN, CDR2 SYDVKM. The CDR3 totals 15 residues. The V end was cut by 5 bases, the J end by 6 bases, with 19 bases between. CDR3: CASSVPDGKGAEAFF. CDR3 bases: TGTGCCAGCAGTGTACCCGACGGTAAAGGGGCTGAAGCTTTCTTT.

The chain links TRBV28 to TRBJ1-5; 11 bases map to TRBD1. The CDR3 sequence is 15 residues long. Losses at the gene ends were 8 bases for V and 9 bases for J; bases not matched to a gene: 12. The germline V gene encodes CDR1 MDHEN and CDR2 SYDVKM. DNA for the CDR3: TGTGCCAGCTGCTTATCGGGACAGGGGGTGAGGCCCCAGCATTTT. Its protein product is CASCLSGQGVRPQHF.

The chain uses TRBV30 and TRBJ1-4, with D perhaps matching TRBD1 (6 bases). This CDR3 has 15 residues. The germline V gene encodes CDR1 GTSNPN and CDR2 SVGIG (reference sequence). With 3 bases removed from V and 7 bases from J, the gap between germline ends came to 18 bases. This chain's CDR3 is CAWRRIGQRSEKLFF. In DNA form, the CDR3 reads TGTGCCTGGAGGCGGATCGGACAGAGGAGTGAAAAACTGTTTTTT.

The chain combines TRBV28 with TRBJ2-5; tentative D call: TRBD2 (5 bases). This CDR3 contains 15 residues. Germline loops: CDR1 MDHEN, CDR2 SYDVKM. V was shortened by 3 bases and J by 2 bases, with 13 bases between the two germline ends. This CDR3 reads CASSFARRKQETQYF. In nucleotides, the CDR3 is TGTGCCAGCAGTTTTGCCAGGAGGAAGCAAGAGACCCAGTACTTC.

The chain has TRBV19 and TRBJ1-1; a possible D gene is TRBD1 (5 bases). Germline assignment: CDR1 LNHDA and CDR2 SQIVND (reference sequence). This CDR3 has 13 amino acids. Trimming removed 5 bases at V and 2 bases at J, with 9 bases between. The CDR3 sequence: CASSQQVNTEAFF. CDR3 in DNA: TGTGCCAGTAGTCAACAGGTAAACACTGAAGCTTTCTTT.

This sequence joins TRBV13 and TRBJ1-1; 8 nucleotides agree with TRBD1. Germline CDR1 reads PRHDT; CDR2 reads FYEKMQ (reference sequence). This CDR3 is 13 amino acids long. V shed 5 bases, J shed 7 bases, and the junction held 6 bases outside the gene matches. CDR3 coding DNA: TGTGCCAGCAGCACCCAGACAGGGGATGAAGCTTTCTTT. It translates to CASSTQTGDEAFF.

This clone was seen a few times. J is TRBJ1-3 and V is TRBV10-1, with D perhaps matching TRBD1 (6 bases). The CDR3 sequence is 16 residues long. Germline values: CDR1 WNHNN, CDR2 SYGVQD (reference sequence). The V gene lost 11 bases and the J gene lost 4 bases, with 24 bases spanning the gap. CDR3 in amino acids: CALRGGRAQGGNTIYF. CDR3 bases: TGCGCCCTCCGGGGGGGCCGAGCCCAGGGCGGAAACACCATATATTTT.

The chain joins TRBV3-1 (or the pseudogene TRBV3-2) to TRBJ2-7; D call uncertain. Trimming removed 5 bases from V and 2 bases from J, with 13 bases in between. In germline, CDR1 is LGHDT, CDR2 YNNKEL (reference sequence). The CDR3 runs 14 residues. DNA of the CDR3: TGTGCCAGCAGCAATATGTGGCAAACCTACGAGCAGTACTTC. This encodes CASSNMWQTYEQYF.

Here the CDR3 reads CASSKAKRQVETEAFF. The CDR3 coding sequence is TGTGCCAGCAGCAAAGCGAAAAGGCAGGTTGAAACTGAAGCTTTCTTT. The genes are TRBV21-1 and TRBJ1-1; TRBD1 reflects the table's D call only, with no check against the DNA. TRBV21-1 is described as a pseudogene. There are 16 residues in the CDR3.

The rearrangement uses TRBV27 and TRBJ1-4, with 9 bases aligning to TRBD1. After removal of 5 bases from V and 4 bases from J, the junction contained 8 bases not matched to a gene. Per germline, CDR1 MNHEY and CDR2 SMNVEV (reference sequence). This CDR3 has 16 residues. The CDR3 spells CASSAYLGQGNEKLFF. CDR3 sequence (DNA): TGTGCCAGCAGTGCCTACCTGGGACAGGGTAATGAAAAACTGTTTTTT.

The chain couples TRBV5-1 to TRBJ1-2, with D possibly being TRBD1 (6 bases). The germline gives CDR1 SGHRS, CDR2 YFSETQ. Trimming removed 0 bases from V and 4 bases from J, with 16 bases in between. CDR3 length: 16 amino acids. The CDR3 DNA is TGCGCCAGCAGCTTGGGGATAACCGGGACACCCTATGGCTACACCTTC. Protein product: CASSLGITGTPYGYTF.

The V and J genes are TRBV20-1 and TRBJ1-5; unclear D gene. This CDR3 is built from 15 residues. Germline CDR1 and CDR2: DFQATT and SNEGSKA (reference sequence). The V end was cut by 3 bases, the J end by 5 bases, with 17 bases between. The CDR3 coding sequence is TGCAGTGCTAGTCGATCCGGACCGTTAGATCAGCCCCAGCATTTT. This codes for CSASRSGPLDQPQHF.

This clone was seen a single time. This chain links TRBV18 with TRBJ1-2; D ambiguous. V lost 3 bases and J 8 bases, leaving 13 bases between the germline ends. This CDR3 spans 13 amino acids. In germline, CDR1 is KGHSH, CDR2 LQKENI. The CDR3 here is CASSPEERRGYTF. The CDR3 DNA is TGTGCCAGCTCACCCGAGGAACGTCGCGGCTACACCTTC. Full variable domain (rest looked up from reference TRBV18 and TRBJ1-2): NAGVMQNPRHLVRRRGQEARLRCSPMKGHSHVYWYRQLPEEGLKFMVYLQKENIIDESGMPKERFSAEFPKEGPSILRIQQVVRGDSAAYFCASSPEERRGYTFGSGTRLTVV.

The chain employs TRBV6-6 and TRBJ1-4, with 7 bases identical to TRBD1. V lost 11 bases to trimming and J lost 8 bases; unmatched junction nucleotides: 17. Germline V CDR1 and CDR2: MNHNY, SVGAGI (reference sequence). The length of the CDR3 is 15 residues. The CDR3 reads CAGKSDRDVEEKLFF. The CDR3 DNA sequence: TGTGCCGGTAAATCCGACAGGGACGTAGAGGAAAAACTGTTTTTT.

The chain has TRBV19 and TRBJ1-1; 7 positions match TRBD1. Losses at the gene ends were 7 bases for V and 6 bases for J; bases not matched to a gene: 11. This CDR3 contains 14 residues. CDR1 is LNHDA and CDR2 is SQIVND in the germline V gene (reference sequence). The CDR3 DNA reads as TGTGCCAGTAAACAGGGGAAGGTGAGCCCTGAAGCTTTCTTT. Protein: CASKQGKVSPEAFF.

The chain combines TRBV3-1 (or the pseudogene TRBV3-2) with TRBJ2-7; no clear D. Germline CDR1 is LGHDT and CDR2 is YNNKEL (reference sequence). The CDR3 spans 12 residues. With 1 base removed from V and 6 bases from J, the gap between germline ends came to 7 bases. CDR3 nucleotide sequence: TGTGCCAGCAGCCAAGTTGGGTTCGAGCAGTACTTC. This encodes CASSQVGFEQYF.

The genes are TRBV25-1 and TRBJ1-1; D ambiguous. Germline CDR1 reads MGHDK; CDR2 reads SYGVNS. The V end was cut by 7 bases, the J end by 1 base, with 10 bases between. This CDR3 spans 13 amino acids. CDR3 amino acids: CASTQGRNTEAFF. The CDR3, as DNA: TGTGCCAGCACCCAAGGGCGGAACACTGAAGCTTTCTTT. The entire variable domain, with the rest obtained from reference TRBV25-1 and TRBJ1-1, is as follows: EADIYQTPRYLVIGTGKKITLECSQTMGHDKMYWYQQDPGMELHLIHYSYGVNSTEKGDLSSESTVSRIRTEHFPLTLESARPSHTSQYLCASTQGRNTEAFFGQGTRLTVV.

This clone was seen once. The gene calls are TRBV11-2 and TRBJ2-3; TRBD2 agrees at 8 bases. The germline gives CDR1 SGHAT, CDR2 FQNNGV. V shed 1 base and J 8 bases; nucleotides not matched to a gene: 11. The CDR3 contains 16 residues. The CDR3 nucleotides read TGTGCCAGCAGCTTAGCTAGGCAGCGGGAGAGGGGTACGCAGTATTTT. This translates into CASSLARQRERGTQYF.

The chain is built from TRBV4-1 and TRBJ2-1, with 12 bases lining up with TRBD2. CDR1 and CDR2 (germline): MGHRA, YSYEKL. Trimming removed 4 bases from V and 2 bases from J; junction bases left unmatched: 3. The CDR3 spans 16 residues. This CDR3 reads CASSPRTSGTYNEQFF. Here the CDR3 DNA reads TGCGCCAGCAGCCCCCGGACTAGCGGGACCTACAATGAGCAGTTCTTC.

The chain carries TRBV2 and TRBJ2-1; D possibly corresponds to TRBD2 (5 bases). The germline V gene has CDR1 SNHLY and CDR2 FYNNEI. Trimming shortened V by 4 bases and J by 7 bases, and 17 bases separated the two germline ends. The CDR3 contains 15 residues. This CDR3 reads CASSVERTPQNEQFF. CDR3 in DNA: TGTGCCAGCAGTGTGGAGCGGACCCCCCAAAATGAGCAGTTCTTC.

The sample holds a few counts of this clone. The chain couples TRBV9 to TRBJ2-7; 7 positions agree with TRBD2. V trimming: 0 bases; J trimming: 4 bases; junction bases outside the gene matches: 7. The germline V gene encodes CDR1 SGDLS and CDR2 YYNGEE. The CDR3 has 15 residues. CDR3 sequence reads: CASSVGSSGAYEQYF. The CDR3 coding sequence is TGTGCCAGCAGCGTAGGCTCTAGCGGAGCATACGAGCAGTACTTC.